This T cell receptor (beta chain) was sequenced in a study of cytomegalovirus exposure and HLA in healthy donors. The CDR3 has 12 residues. Trimming removed 10 bases from V and 2 bases from J; junction bases left unmatched: 3. Germline-derived CDR1 and CDR2 are ENHRY and SYGVKD. This clone was detected a few times. This PCR relied on a set of 60 Vbeta primers and 13 Jbeta primers. Sequencing used immunoSEQ multiplex PCR; TCRdb keeps in-frame clones, though not all of them. Here the sample spans around 88,000 clones, 60% to 85% being singletons. This clonotype was sampled from a man in his fifties or sixties in good health and CMV-seropositive. The chain carries TRBV10-3 and TRBJ2-5, with 8 bases aligning to TRBD1. Input material: PBMCs. The CDR3, as DNA: TGTGCCACCAGGACAGGGCAAGAGACCCAGTACTTC. Translated, it gives CATRTGQETQYF.